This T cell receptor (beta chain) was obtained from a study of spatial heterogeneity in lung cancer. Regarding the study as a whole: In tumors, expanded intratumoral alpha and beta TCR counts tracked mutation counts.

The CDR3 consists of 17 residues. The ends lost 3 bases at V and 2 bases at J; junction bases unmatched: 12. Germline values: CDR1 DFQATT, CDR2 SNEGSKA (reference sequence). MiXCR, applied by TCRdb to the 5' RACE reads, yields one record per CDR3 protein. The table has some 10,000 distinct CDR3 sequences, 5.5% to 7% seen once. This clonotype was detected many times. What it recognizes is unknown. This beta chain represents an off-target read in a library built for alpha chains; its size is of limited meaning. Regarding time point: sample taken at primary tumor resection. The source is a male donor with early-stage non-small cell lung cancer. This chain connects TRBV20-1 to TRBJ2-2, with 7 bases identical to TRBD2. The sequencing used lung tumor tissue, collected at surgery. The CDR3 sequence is CSASTFSSGRNTGELFF. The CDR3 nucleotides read TGCAGTGCTAGCACTTTTTCTAGCGGAAGAAACACCGGGGAGCTGTTTTTT.